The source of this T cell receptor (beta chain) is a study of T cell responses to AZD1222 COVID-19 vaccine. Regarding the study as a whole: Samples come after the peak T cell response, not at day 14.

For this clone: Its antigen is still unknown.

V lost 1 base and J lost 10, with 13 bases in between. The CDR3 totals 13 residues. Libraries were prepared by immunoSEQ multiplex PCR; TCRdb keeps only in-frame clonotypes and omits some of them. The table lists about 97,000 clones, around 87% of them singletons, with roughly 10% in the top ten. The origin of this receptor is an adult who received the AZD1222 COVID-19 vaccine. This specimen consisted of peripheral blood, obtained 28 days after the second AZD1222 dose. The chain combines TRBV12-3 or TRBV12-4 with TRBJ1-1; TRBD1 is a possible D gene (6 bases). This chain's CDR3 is CASSLEPQGRAFF. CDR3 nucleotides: TGTGCCAGCAGTTTAGAACCGCAGGGGAGAGCTTTCTTT.